The 17 T cell receptor beta chains presented below share a single source sample, sequenced in a study of shared clonotypes between healthy human individuals. Sequencing used immunoSEQ multiplex PCR; TCRdb keeps in-frame clones, though not all of them. The sample carries 2 million to 2.5 million clones, 80% to 95% recorded once. The specimen was naive CD4+ T cells from PBMCs. Noted subset: CD45RA+ positively selected. Receptors originate from a man between 18 and 35 years old in good health. Some clones in this sample may be carry-over from other donors' samples.

V gene TRBV9 combines with J gene TRBJ1-1, with TRBD1 matching over 7 bases. Germline CDR1 and CDR2: SGDLS and YYNGEE. With V trimmed by 6 bases and J by 3 bases, 8 bases remained unmatched. The CDR3 has 14 residues. The CDR3 coding sequence is TGTGCCAGCAACAAATTACAGGGGCACACTGAAGCTTTCTTT. It is translated as CASNKLQGHTEAFF.

The rearrangement links TRBV30 to TRBJ1-6; weak D call: TRBD1 (5 bases). Trimming pared 0 bases from V and 9 bases from J, leaving 12 bases between. Per germline, CDR1 GTSNPN and CDR2 SVGIG (reference sequence). CDR3 length equals 14 residues. The CDR3 sequence: CAWSVGGAGSPLHF. In nucleotides, the CDR3 is TGTGCCTGGAGTGTGGGGGGAGCAGGTTCACCCCTCCACTTT.

As to this clone: At the DNA level, this CDR3 is encoded by other sequences in the same sample as well. This sequence joins TRBV18 and TRBJ2-1; 12 bases map to TRBD2. The CDR3 contains 15 residues. CDR1 is KGHSH, CDR2 LQKENI, per germline. V lost 3 bases to trimming and J lost 5 bases; unmatched junction nucleotides: 2. The CDR3 sequence is CASSPRLAGDNEQFF. Here the CDR3 DNA reads TGTGCCAGCTCACCTCGACTAGCGGGAGACAATGAGCAGTTCTTC.

This chain uses TRBV18 with TRBJ2-1; perhaps TRBD2 as D (5 bases). The CDR3 spans 17 residues. CDR1 and CDR2 from the germline V gene are KGHSH and LQKENI. Trimming removed 0 bases from V and 5 bases from J, with 17 bases in between. The CDR3 DNA sequence: TGTGCCAGCTCACCACCGTTGAGGGCCCAGGCCAACAATGAGCAGTTCTTC. This codes for CASSPPLRAQANNEQFF.

This sequence joins TRBV10-3 and TRBJ1-1, with a weak D call TRBD1 (5 bases). Germline V CDR1 and CDR2: ENHRY, SYGVKD. This CDR3 comprises 13 residues. V was trimmed by 10 bases and J by 4 bases, leaving 16 bases between them. Here the CDR3 DNA reads TGTGCCACCAAACACCAGGGTGGCACTGAAGCTTTCTTT. This gives the protein CATKHQGGTEAFF.

In regard to this clone: This sample includes further DNA sequences coding for the same CDR3. V is TRBV5-4 and J is TRBJ2-5, with D perhaps assigned TRBD1 or TRBD2 (5 bases each). Germline CDR1 is SGHNT and CDR2 is YYREEE (reference sequence). The CDR3 runs to 15 residues. Trimming took 2 bases from V and 4 from J, leaving 15 bases between them. CDR3 nucleotides: TGTGCCAGCAGCTTCGGTCAGGGAGCCGGAGAGACCCAGTACTTC. Encoded protein: CASSFGQGAGETQYF.

The chain has TRBV28 and TRBJ1-1; D is possibly TRBD1 (6 bases). Germline-derived CDR1 and CDR2 are MDHEN and SYDVKM. V was trimmed by 4 bases and J by 2 bases, leaving 14 bases between them. The CDR3 is 15 amino acids. The CDR3 DNA reads TGTGCCAGCAGTTATGGGGGGGCGAGAAACACTGAAGCTTTCTTT. Translating it yields CASSYGGARNTEAFF.

The chain joins TRBV2 to TRBJ1-5; possible D gene TRBD1, 6 bases. The CDR3 consists of 15 residues. Trimming shortened V by 6 bases and J by 7 bases, and 19 bases separated the two germline ends. Germline CDR1 and CDR2: SNHLY and FYNNEI. The CDR3, as DNA: TGTGCCAGCAGAGGAGGGGGAGGGGGTGGCCAGCCCCAGCATTTT. Residues: CASRGGGGGGQPQHF.

The chain employs TRBV6-5 and TRBJ2-3; 8 bases map to TRBD1. The CDR3 covers 15 residues. V gave up 6 bases and J gave up 1 base; unmatched junction bases: 6. Germline lookup yields CDR1 MNHEY and CDR2 SVGAGI. CDR3 DNA sequence: TGTGCCAGCAGGCTTGGACAGGGCCGCACAGATACGCAGTATTTT. It translates to CASRLGQGRTDTQYF.

The chain combines TRBV28 with TRBJ1-2; D gene unclear. This CDR3 contains 13 residues. Trimming cost V 6 bases and J 8 bases, with 16 bases left between them. Germline lookup yields CDR1 MDHEN and CDR2 SYDVKM. The DNA for the CDR3 is TGTGCCAGCAGCGAGGCTCCGGTTCGCGGCTACACCTTC. This codes for CASSEAPVRGYTF.

The chain combines TRBV6-5 with TRBJ1-5; D is possibly TRBD1 (5 bases). The CDR3 extends over 15 amino acids. CDR1 is MNHEY and CDR2 is SVGAGI in the germline V gene. Trimming left V 7 bases short and J 4 bases short, with 17 bases between. In nucleotides, the CDR3 is TGTGCCAGCAAGTCTTATTTGGGGGGTAATCAGCCCCAGCATTTT. This codes for CASKSYLGGNQPQHF.

The chain combines TRBV19 with TRBJ1-1, with D perhaps TRBD1 (6 bases). V lost 8 bases, J lost 0 bases, and 16 bases lay in between. Germline V gene lookup returns CDR1 LNHDA and CDR2 SQIVND (reference sequence). The CDR3 is made up of 15 amino acids. CDR3 coding DNA: TGTGCCAGTGTCCTAACGGGACAAATGAACACTGAAGCTTTCTTT. This sequence encodes CASVLTGQMNTEAFF.

V is TRBV28 and J is TRBJ1-2, with D possibly being TRBD1 (6 bases). The V end was cut by 8 bases, the J end by 7 bases, with 20 bases between. Germline CDR1 is MDHEN and CDR2 is SYDVKM. This CDR3 is built from 14 residues. CDR3 DNA sequence: TGTGCCAGCGGACATGGGGCGACAGGATTTGGCTACACCTTC. Amino acid sequence: CASGHGATGFGYTF.

The chain has TRBV7-3 and TRBJ2-1, with 10 bases that match TRBD1. This CDR3 spans 13 amino acids. The germline V gene encodes CDR1 SGHTA and CDR2 FQGTGA. Germline trimming cut 5 bases from V and 9 bases from J; bases unmatched to any gene: 4. The CDR3 DNA sequence: TGTGCCAGCAGCGTTGGACAGGGGGGTGAGCAGTTCTTC. It yields the protein CASSVGQGGEQFF.

The V call is TRBV29-1, the J call TRBJ1-2; D is uncertain. The V end lost 7 bases, the J end lost 3 bases, and 12 bases lay between the germline ends. Germline values: CDR1 SQVTM, CDR2 ANQGSEA. The CDR3 spans 12 residues. The CDR3 region has the DNA TGCAGCGGACGCCAGGCCGACTATGGCTACACCTTC. Translated, it gives CSGRQADYGYTF.

The chain links TRBV5-4 to TRBJ2-6; a possible D gene is TRBD2 (7 bases). This CDR3 has 18 residues. V was clipped by 4 bases and J by 2 bases, with 19 bases between them. CDR1 and CDR2 from the germline V gene are SGHNT and YYREEE (reference sequence). This CDR3 is CASSDTKRGGTGANVLTF. CDR3 coding DNA: TGTGCCAGCAGCGATACGAAAAGGGGGGGGACTGGGGCCAACGTCCTGACTTTC.

As to this clone: Other DNA sequences of this sample code for an identical CDR3. The chain has TRBV7-3 and TRBJ2-7; 8 positions agree with TRBD2. Per germline, CDR1 SGHTA and CDR2 FQGTGA. This CDR3 region has 15 residues. Unmatched junction bases numbered 5, after V lost 2 bases and J lost 2 bases. CDR3 DNA: TGTGCCAGCAGCTTAGGGAGCGGGGGTGCCTACGAGCAGTACTTC. Amino acids: CASSLGSGGAYEQYF.